The rows below give T cell receptor beta chains drawn from one sample of a study of CD8 T cells in Susac syndrome. TCRdb reprocessed the immunoSEQ multiplex PCR reads via MiXCR and lists one record per CDR3 protein. The data show 130,000 to 150,000 distinct CDR3 sequences, with around 94% seen just once and 0.25% to 0.3% held by the top ten. Material for sequencing was CD8+ T cells from PBMCs. The receptors were gathered from a human donor in good health. Both conserved end residues are part of each CDR3. A D gene is named only where the DNA matches it firmly.

>TRBJ2-3|-|TRBV7-9
CASSLNSDTQYF
>TRBJ2-4|-|TRBV12-3/TRBV12-4
CASSTGGAIQYF
>TRBJ2-3|TRBD1|TRBV2
CASGRDRGSTDTQYF
>TRBJ2-7|TRBD1|TRBV30
CALGTEAYEQYF
>TRBJ2-7|TRBD2|TRBV20-1
CSATRLAGVLEQYF
>TRBJ2-3|-|TRBV20-1
CSAQQGDYSTDTQYF
>TRBJ2-7|TRBD2|TRBV30
CAWGGLAGAEQYF
>TRBJ2-1|TRBD2|TRBV4-3
CASSQVLAGAKGDEQFF
>TRBJ1-5|TRBD1|TRBV20-1
CSARGKQGMGRNQPQHF
>TRBJ2-7|-|TRBV27
CASSTQGNEQYF
>TRBJ2-1|TRBD2|TRBV9
CASAGVLNEQFF
>TRBJ1-1|TRBD1|TRBV29-1
CSGVTQGDTEAFF
>TRBJ1-2|-|TRBV28
CASSPDAYGYTF
>TRBJ1-1|-|TRBV13
CASSLLSSEAFF
>TRBJ1-1|-|TRBV4-1
CASSGPANTEAFF
>TRBJ2-5|TRBD2|TRBV11-2
CASSLGPLGGFQETQYF
>TRBJ2-7|-|TRBV3-1
CASSQVWSLYEQYF
>TRBJ2-5|-|TRBV12-5
CASGLSSLETQYF
>TRBJ2-4|TRBD2|TRBV9
CASSPRLAFLLNIQYF
>TRBJ2-2|-|TRBV7-2
CASSLGGNTGELFF
>TRBJ1-5|-|TRBV24-1
CATSDDGYSNQPQHF
>TRBJ2-1|-|TRBV20-1
CSARLSNEQFF
>TRBJ2-5|-|TRBV7-9
CASRLGGETQYF
>TRBJ1-1|-|TRBV29-1
CSVEDQAVNTEAFF
>TRBJ2-1|-|TRBV6-5
CASSYSMGGGTKAVQFF
>TRBJ2-1|TRBD2|TRBV5-1
CASSLGARGPGLAGVFYNEQFF
>TRBJ2-1|-|TRBV7-2
CASSLAQLGNEQFF
>TRBJ2-3|-|TRBV30
CAWSVLPGITSTDTQYF